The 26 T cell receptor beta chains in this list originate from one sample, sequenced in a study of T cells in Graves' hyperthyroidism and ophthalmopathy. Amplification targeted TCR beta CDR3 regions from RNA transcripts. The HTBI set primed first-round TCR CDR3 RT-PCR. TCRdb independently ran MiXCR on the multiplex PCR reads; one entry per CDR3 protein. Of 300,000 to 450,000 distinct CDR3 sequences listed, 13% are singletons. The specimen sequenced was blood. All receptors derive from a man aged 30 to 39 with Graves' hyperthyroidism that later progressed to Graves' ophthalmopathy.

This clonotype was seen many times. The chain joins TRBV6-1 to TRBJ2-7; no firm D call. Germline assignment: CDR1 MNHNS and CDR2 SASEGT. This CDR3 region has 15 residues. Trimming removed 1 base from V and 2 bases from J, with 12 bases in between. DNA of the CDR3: TGTGCCAGCAGTGAAGGTATCCGTTTACCCTACGAGCAGTACTTC. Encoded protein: CASSEGIRLPYEQYF.

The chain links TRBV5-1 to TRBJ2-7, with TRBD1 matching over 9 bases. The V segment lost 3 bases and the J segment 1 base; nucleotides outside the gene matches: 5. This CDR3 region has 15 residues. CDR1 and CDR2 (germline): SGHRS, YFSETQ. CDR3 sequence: CASSWIGTGSYEQYF. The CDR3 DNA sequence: TGCGCCAGCAGCTGGATCGGGACAGGGTCCTACGAGCAGTACTTC.

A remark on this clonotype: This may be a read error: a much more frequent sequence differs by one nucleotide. CDR3 in amino acids: CASSSATGGKDEQFF. The CDR3 nucleotides are TGTGCCAGCAGCTCCGCGACAGGGGGGAAGGATGAGCAGTTCTTC. J is TRBJ2-1 and V is TRBV7-3, with TRBD1 matching 9 bases. Per germline, CDR1 SGHTA and CDR2 FQGTGA. This CDR3 is 15 amino acids long. The V gene end was trimmed by 4 bases and the J gene end by 8 bases; junction bases not matched to a gene: 9.

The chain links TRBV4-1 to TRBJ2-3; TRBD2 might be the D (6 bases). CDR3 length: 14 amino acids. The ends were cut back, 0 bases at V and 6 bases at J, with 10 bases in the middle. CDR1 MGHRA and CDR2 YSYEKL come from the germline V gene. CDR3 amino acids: CASSQESGGDTQYF. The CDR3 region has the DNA TGCGCCAGCAGCCAAGAGTCCGGAGGGGATACGCAGTATTTT.

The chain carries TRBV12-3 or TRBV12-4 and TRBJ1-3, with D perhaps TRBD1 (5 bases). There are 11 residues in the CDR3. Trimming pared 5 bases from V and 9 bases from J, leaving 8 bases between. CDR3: CASSPGGTIYF. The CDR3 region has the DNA TGTGCCAGCAGTCCTGGGGGCACCATATATTTT.

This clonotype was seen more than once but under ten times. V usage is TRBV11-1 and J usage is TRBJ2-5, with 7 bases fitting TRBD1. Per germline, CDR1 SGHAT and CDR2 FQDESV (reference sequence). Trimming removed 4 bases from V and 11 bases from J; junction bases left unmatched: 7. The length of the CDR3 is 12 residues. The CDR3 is CASSSSGTAQYF. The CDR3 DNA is TGTGCCAGCAGCTCGTCCGGGACAGCTCAGTACTTC. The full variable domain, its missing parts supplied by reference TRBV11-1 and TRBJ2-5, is EAEVAQSPRYKITEKSQAVAFWCDPISGHATLYWYRQILGQGPELLVQFQDESVVDDSQLPKDRFSAERLKGVDSTLKIQPAELGDSAMYLCASSSSGTAQYFGPGTRLLVL.

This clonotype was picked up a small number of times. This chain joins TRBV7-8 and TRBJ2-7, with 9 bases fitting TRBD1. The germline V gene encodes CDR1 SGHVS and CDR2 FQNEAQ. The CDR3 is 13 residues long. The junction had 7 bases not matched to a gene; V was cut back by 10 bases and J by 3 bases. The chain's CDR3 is CATMTGGDYEQYF. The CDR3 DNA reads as TGTGCCACCATGACAGGGGGAGACTACGAGCAGTACTTC. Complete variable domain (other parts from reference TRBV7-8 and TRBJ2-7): GAGVSQSPRYKVAKRGQDVALRCDPISGHVSLFWYQQALGQGPEFLTYFQNEAQLDKSGLPSDRFFAERPEGSVSTLKIQRTQQEDSAVYLCATMTGGDYEQYFGPGTRLTVT.

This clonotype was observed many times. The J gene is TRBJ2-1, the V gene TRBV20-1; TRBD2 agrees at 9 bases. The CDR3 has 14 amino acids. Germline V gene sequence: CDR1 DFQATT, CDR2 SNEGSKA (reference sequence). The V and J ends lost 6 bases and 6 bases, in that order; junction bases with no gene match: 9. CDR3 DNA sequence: TGCAGTGCGGTACTCGCGGGGGGGTTCAATGAGCAGTTCTTC. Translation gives CSAVLAGGFNEQFF.

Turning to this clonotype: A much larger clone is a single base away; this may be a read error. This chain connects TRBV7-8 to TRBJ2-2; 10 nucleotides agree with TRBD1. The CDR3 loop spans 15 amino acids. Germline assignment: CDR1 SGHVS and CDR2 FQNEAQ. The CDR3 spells CASSFGTGVTGKLFF. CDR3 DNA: TGTGCCAGCAGCTTTGGGACAGGGGTCACCGGGAAGCTGTTTTTT. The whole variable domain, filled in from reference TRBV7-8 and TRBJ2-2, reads GAGVSQSPRYKVAKRGQDVALRCDPISGHVSLFWYQQALGQGPEFLTYFQNEAQLDKSGLPSDRFFAERPEGSVSTLKIQRTQQEDSAVYLCASSFGTGVTGKLFFGEGSRLTVL.

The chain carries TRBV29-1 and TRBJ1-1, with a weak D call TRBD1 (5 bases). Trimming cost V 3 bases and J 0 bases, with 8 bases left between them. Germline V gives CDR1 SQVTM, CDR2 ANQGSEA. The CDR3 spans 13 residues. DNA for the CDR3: TGCAGCGTTGACGGGGGGGTGAACACTGAAGCTTTCTTT. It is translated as CSVDGGVNTEAFF.

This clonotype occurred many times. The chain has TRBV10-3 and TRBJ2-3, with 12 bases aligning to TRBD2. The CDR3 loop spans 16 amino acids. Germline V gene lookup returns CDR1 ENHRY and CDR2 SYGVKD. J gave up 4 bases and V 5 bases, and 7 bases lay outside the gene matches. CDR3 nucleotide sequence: TGTGCCATCAGTTCGAGGACTAGCGGGGTCTCAGATACGCAGTATTTT. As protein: CAISSRTSGVSDTQYF.

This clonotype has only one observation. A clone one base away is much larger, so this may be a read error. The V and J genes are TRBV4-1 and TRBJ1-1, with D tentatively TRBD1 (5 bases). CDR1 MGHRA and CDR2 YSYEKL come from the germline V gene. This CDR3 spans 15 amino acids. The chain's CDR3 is CASSQDPVQGVEGFF. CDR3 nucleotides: TGCGCCAGCAGCCAAGATCCAGTCCAGGGTGTTGAAGGTTTCTTT.

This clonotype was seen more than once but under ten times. The CDR3 DNA sequence: TGTGCCAGTAGTACCGGGAAGGGGAGCTCCTACAATGAGCAGTTCTTC. It encodes CASSTGKGSSYNEQFF. The V gene is TRBV19, the J gene TRBJ2-1; D may be TRBD1 or TRBD2 (5 bases each). The CDR3 sequence is 16 residues long. The V end was cut by 4 bases, the J end by 0 bases, with 13 bases between. In germline, CDR1 is LNHDA, CDR2 SQIVND (reference sequence). Using reference TRBV19 and TRBJ2-1 for the parts outside the CDR3, the full variable domain is DGGITQSPKYLFRKEGQNVTLSCEQNLNHDAMYWYRQDPGQGLRLIYYSQIVNDFQKGDIAEGYSVSREKKESFPLTVTSAQKNPTAFYLCASSTGKGSSYNEQFFGPGTRLTVL.

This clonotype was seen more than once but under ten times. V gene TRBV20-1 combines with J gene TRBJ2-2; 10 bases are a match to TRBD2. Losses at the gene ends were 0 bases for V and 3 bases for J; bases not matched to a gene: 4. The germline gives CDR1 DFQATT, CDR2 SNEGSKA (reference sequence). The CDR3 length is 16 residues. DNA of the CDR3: TGCAGTGCTAGAGATTTTAGCGGGGGGTACACCGGGGAGCTGTTTTTT. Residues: CSARDFSGGYTGELFF.

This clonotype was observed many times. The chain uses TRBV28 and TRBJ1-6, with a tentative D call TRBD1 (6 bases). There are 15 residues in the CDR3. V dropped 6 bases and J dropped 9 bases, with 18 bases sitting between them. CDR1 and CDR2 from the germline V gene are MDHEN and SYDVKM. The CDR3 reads CASRSPTGPGSPLHF. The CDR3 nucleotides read TGTGCCAGCAGATCGCCCACAGGGCCGGGTTCACCCCTCCACTTT.

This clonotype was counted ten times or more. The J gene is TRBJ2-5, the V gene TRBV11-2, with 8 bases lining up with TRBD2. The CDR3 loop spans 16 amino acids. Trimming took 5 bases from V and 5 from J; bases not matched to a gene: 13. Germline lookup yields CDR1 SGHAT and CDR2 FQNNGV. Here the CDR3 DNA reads TGTGCCAGCAGCCCTAGCGTTCGGGGGGGCAGGGAGACCCAGTACTTC. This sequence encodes CASSPSVRGGRETQYF.

The CDR3 sequence: CASSPGTENYEQYF. The CDR3 DNA reads as TGCGCCAGCAGCCCCGGAACAGAAAACTACGAGCAGTACTTC. The chain employs TRBV4-1 and TRBJ2-7; D gene uncertain. V was shortened by 4 bases and J by 3 bases, with 13 bases between the two germline ends. The CDR3 runs 14 residues. Per the germline V gene, CDR1 is MGHRA and CDR2 is YSYEKL.

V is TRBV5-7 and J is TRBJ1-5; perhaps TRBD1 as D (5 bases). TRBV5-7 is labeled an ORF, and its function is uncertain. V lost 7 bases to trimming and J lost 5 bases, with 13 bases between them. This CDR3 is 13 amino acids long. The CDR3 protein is CASPRGADQPQHF. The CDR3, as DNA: TGTGCCAGCCCCCGCGGGGCGGATCAGCCCCAGCATTTT.

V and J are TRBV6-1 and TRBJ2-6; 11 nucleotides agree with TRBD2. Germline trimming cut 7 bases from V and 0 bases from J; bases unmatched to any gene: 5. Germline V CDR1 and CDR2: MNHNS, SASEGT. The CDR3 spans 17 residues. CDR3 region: CASKGLAVSSGANVLTF. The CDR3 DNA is TGTGCCAGCAAGGGACTAGCGGTCTCCTCTGGGGCCAACGTCCTGACTTTC.

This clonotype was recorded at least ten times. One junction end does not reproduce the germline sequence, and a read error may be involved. CDR3 amino acids: CASSRDRTDTQYF. DNA of the CDR3: TGTGCTAGCAGCCGCGACAGGACAGATACGCAGTATTTT. The V call is TRBV7-7, the J call TRBJ2-3, with D tentatively TRBD1 (6 bases). The CDR3 consists of 13 residues. The germline CDR1 and CDR2 sequences are SSHAT and FNYEAQ (reference sequence).

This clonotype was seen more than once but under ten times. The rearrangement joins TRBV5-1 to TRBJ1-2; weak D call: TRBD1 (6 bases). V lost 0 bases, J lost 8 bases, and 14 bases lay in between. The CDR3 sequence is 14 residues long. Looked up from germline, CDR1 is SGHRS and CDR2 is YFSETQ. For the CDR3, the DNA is TGCGCCAGCAGCTTGGCCACGGGGGCGCGGGGCTACACCTTC. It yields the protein CASSLATGARGYTF.

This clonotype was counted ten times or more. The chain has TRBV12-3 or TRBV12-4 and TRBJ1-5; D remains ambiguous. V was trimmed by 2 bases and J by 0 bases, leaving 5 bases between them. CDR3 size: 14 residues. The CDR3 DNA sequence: TGTGCCAGCAGTTTATCTGTTAGCAATCAGCCCCAGCATTTT. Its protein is CASSLSVSNQPQHF.

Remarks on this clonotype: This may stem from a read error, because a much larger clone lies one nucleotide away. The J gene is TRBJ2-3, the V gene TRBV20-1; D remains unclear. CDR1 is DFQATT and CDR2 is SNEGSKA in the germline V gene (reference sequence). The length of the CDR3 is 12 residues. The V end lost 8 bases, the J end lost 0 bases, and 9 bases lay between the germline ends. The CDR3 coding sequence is TGCAGTCCTCCTACTAGCACAGATACGCAGTATTTT. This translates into CSPPTSTDTQYF.

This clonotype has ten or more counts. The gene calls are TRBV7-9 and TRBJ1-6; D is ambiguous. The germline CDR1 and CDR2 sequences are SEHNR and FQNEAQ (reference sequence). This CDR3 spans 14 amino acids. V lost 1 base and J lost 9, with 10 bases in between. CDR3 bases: TGTGCCAGCAGCTTAGTGCCGGGATCTTCACCCCTCCACTTT. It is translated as CASSLVPGSSPLHF.

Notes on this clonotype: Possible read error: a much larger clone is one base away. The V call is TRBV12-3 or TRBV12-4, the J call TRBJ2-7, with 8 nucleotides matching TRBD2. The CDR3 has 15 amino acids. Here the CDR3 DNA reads TGTGCCAGCAGCGGGCGAACTAGCGGATCCTACGAGCAGTGCTTC. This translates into CASSGRTSGSYEQCF.

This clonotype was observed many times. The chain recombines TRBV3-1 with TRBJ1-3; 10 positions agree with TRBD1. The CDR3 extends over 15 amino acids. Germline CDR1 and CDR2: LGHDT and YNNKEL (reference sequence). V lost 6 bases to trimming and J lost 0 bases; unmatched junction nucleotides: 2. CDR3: CASRDRGFSGNTIYF. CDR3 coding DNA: TGTGCCAGCAGGGACAGGGGGTTCTCTGGAAACACCATATATTTT.